The following is a T cell receptor beta chain sequence with its context. Its antigen specificity is not known. One base away there is no much larger clone; base qualities are not given. The method was the immunoSEQ multiplex PCR assay. The multiplex PCR relied on a mix of 60 forward primers for TCR Vbeta segments and 13 reverse primers for TCR Jbeta segments. The CDR3 region of rearranged TCR beta genes was amplified from genomic DNA with a multiplex PCR assay. Amplified TCR beta libraries were sequenced as 87-base-pair reads on the Illumina HiSeq System. Per the original workflow: A later analysis tallied around 80 million unique TCR beta chains across the roughly 610 repertoires, and approximately 12 million of those chains were shared by two or more donors. A nearest-neighbor algorithm error-corrected the raw reads and collapsed the reads into unique sequences, merging closely related sequences to remove PCR and sequencing errors. CDR3 sequences were aligned to IMGT reference sequences to assign V, D and J gene segments. For a sequence to be retained, a match of at least six nucleotides was required to both a V gene segment and a J gene segment. A rearrangement was called productive if the CDR3 had no stop codons and remained in frame with V and J, and every other rearrangement was called non-productive. CDR3 was defined according to IMGT convention as the region running from the second conserved V-encoded cysteine to the conserved J-encoded phenylalanine. The earlier analysis of fewer than 750 of the donors excluded sequences that lacked an unambiguous match to a single V gene segment. In an earlier analysis of 450 to 750 of the donors, a V segment was called functional when productive rearrangements were above 56.7%, and segregating when the standard deviation between donors exceeded 5%. To diagnose cytomegalovirus status from the catalog of TCR beta chain sequences, a statistical classification framework was built. A later analysis assigned V and J genes by comparing TCR nucleotide sequences with IMGT/GENE-DB human TR gene sequences. Using the TCRdist pipeline, a later analysis assigned CDR3 sequences along with most-parsimonious VDJ recombination scenarios. A later analysis defined each TCR beta chain by its CDR3 amino acid sequence plus V-gene family, and excluded reads lacking a unique V-gene family. As a way to deal with suspected cross-contamination and a sequencing artifact, a later analysis dropped nearly 600 nucleotide sequences that were highly shared and had low generation probability. In a later analysis, a clonal expansion index was calculated for each public chain from normalized within-repertoire ranks of inferred template counts. In a later analysis, generation probabilities were computed with a VDJ recombination model fitted to out-of-frame rearrangements, and the resulting probabilities were checked against IGoR. Hypergeometric tests were used in a later analysis to score TCR-TCR, TCR-HLA and TCR-CMV co-occurrence, with a repertoire-size bias correction applied to the TCR pairs. A later analysis estimated false discovery rates by permuting HLA or CMV assignments 20 times. A later analysis grouped co-occurring TCRs with DBSCAN, adding TCRdist sequence similarity when clustering within HLA-allele-positive subsets. Co-occurrence clustering excluded repertoires with fewer than 30,000 or more than 120,000 public chains, plus five with anomalous nucleotide sharing. TCRdb mirrors the immuneACCESS table, restricted to in-frame sequences. Some clones are absent from its copies; in checked studies, under half trace to an unresolved V gene, and the reason for the others is unknown. That table gives V, J and clone size, and the DNA gave D and trimming. The sample table holds roughly 80,000 clones, of which roughly 80% were seen once. 1.5% to 2% of the sample is held by the ten biggest clonotypes.

The data originate from a study of cytomegalovirus exposure and HLA in healthy donors (TCRdb year 2017). Regarding the complete study: According to an earlier analysis of several hundred of the donors, about 179 million T cells yielded 100 million or so unique TCR beta sequences and about 300 Gb of sequence data. About 280 gigabases of sequencing data and 70 million to 100 million unique TCR sequences made up an early release that covered approximately 700 HLA-typed donors. The genetic ancestry cluster associated with self-reported Caucasian donors included approximately 85% of the roughly 400 genotyped donors. The study was designed to test whether signatures of past pathogen exposure could be identified by cataloging public T cell receptors. The study used immunosequencing to profile the T cell repertoires of approximately 690 subjects and linked those repertoires to cytomegalovirus serostatus. A separate validation cohort of roughly 130 different subjects was used in addition to the 666-subject first cohort. To predict cytomegalovirus infection status, the study brought together high-throughput TCR immunosequencing, statistical association of individual TCRs with disease status, and machine learning. A later analysis re-examined previously published TCR beta repertoires from just over 650 donors and added high-resolution HLA genotyping to investigate patterns of TCR occurrence. The later analysis used no new phenotypic data to find candidate immune exposures, relying instead on TCR beta sequences and their occurrence across donors. An earlier analysis of around 640 of the donors used high-throughput TCR beta sequencing to judge whether each TCR beta V gene segment behaved as functional or pseudogenic. Donor age, sex, ethnicity and CMV serostatus were compiled alongside the repertoire data. A later genetic analysis used genome-wide SNP genotypes for about 65% of the 666 donors, treating that subset as a discovery cohort. All discovery cohort repertoires had been generated on a single sequencing platform. Class I and class II HLA loci were covered by the typing at four-digit resolution. Typing coverage differed by locus: A, B, C, DRB1 and DQB1 were typed in roughly 620-640 donors, DQA1 in roughly 510, DPA1 in 600 to 610, and DPB1 in 472. Roughly 5 DR-DQ haplotypes were handled as single units for association and clustering because linkage in the cohort was strong. Among roughly 400 genotyped donors of the cohort, an average of roughly 230,000 unique TCR beta nucleotide sequences was sequenced per donor, of which about 18% were non-productive. Broader findings and caveats from the paper: Correlated functional status among segregating V segments might reflect linkage disequilibrium, but an unknown experimental factor could not be ruled out. A further reported finding was that TCR beta sequences accurately predicted the HLA-A and HLA-B alleles for most subjects in the first cohort. A later analysis found that most CMV-associated TCR beta chains appeared HLA-restricted, with HLA associations seemingly driven largely by CMV exposure. Seventeen rarely observed V segments, including chromosome 9 orphons, were excluded from the earlier analysis of approximately 500 of the donors because counts were too low. In the study, about 150 TCR beta chains were listed as associated with cytomegalovirus. An earlier analysis of approximately 540 of the donors showed that most TCR beta V segments appeared in productive rearrangements either about 87% or about 30% of the time, which broadly matched IMGT annotations. A later analysis associated some 17,000 TCR beta sequences with specific HLA alleles at a false discovery rate of 0.05. A cluster of highly shared sequence variants was judged likely to be a technical artifact of the sequencing pipeline. In a later genetic analysis, a missense DCLRE1C variant was associated with V-gene and J-gene trimming of TCR beta chains, and the association was replicated in an independent cohort. The 87-base-pair reads could not distinguish some IMGT-functional V segments, including TRBV6-2 and TRBV6-3, so those segments were excluded. In a later genetic analysis, fewer N-insertions in productive TCRs were reported among donors in an Asian-associated ancestry cluster than the 666-donor mean. According to a later analysis, parvovirus B19, influenza, CMV and Epstein-Barr virus appeared linked to several top co-occurrence clusters. The cohort was sequenced for TCR beta chains only, and without alpha or paired-chain data the features that could be detected were limited. When HLA alleles, especially DR and DQ, strongly co-occurred, attributing TCR associations to individual alleles was difficult. According to the authors, the approach could potentially be generalized to other disease states and immunological phenotypes. In a later analysis, HLA-associated TCR beta chains were found to be more clonally expanded and to have lower generation probabilities than equally common non-associated chains. Presence/absence analyses assumed roughly uniform sequencing depth across donors, an assumption that may not hold. A few of the identified cytomegalovirus-associated TCR beta chains were confirmed in vitro to be specific for cytomegalovirus antigens. Immune exposure information for the cohort was limited to CMV serostatus. Cytomegalovirus status was reported to be diagnosed by the classifier with high specificity and sensitivity in both the original and validation cohorts. Most TCR sequences were seen in very few donors, while some public TCRs were found in many individuals. Because HLA typing was unavailable for some donors at each locus, only the typed subset was used in association tests. In a later analysis, the rate of TCR association differed among HLA loci, with DRB1 alleles having the most associated TCRs and HLA-C alleles having the fewest.

CDR1 GTSNPN and CDR2 SVGIG were looked up in the germline V gene (reference sequence). The CDR3 runs 20 amino acids, cysteine and phenylalanine included. The retained sequence is limited to the CDR3, 60 bases, with the frame set at the first base. The V and J ends are trimmed by 4 bases and 4 bases, leaving 31 bases between them. The cohort consisted of hundreds of healthy bone marrow donors. Cohort members were all nominally healthy when sampled, although unrecorded immune exposures were likely present. The donor was CMV seronegative and belonged to the group of approximately 320 seronegative cohort members. A peripheral blood sample was provided by each donor, and peripheral blood mononuclear cells were used for TCR beta sequencing. Genomic DNA was extracted from the blood cell samples with the Qiagen DNeasy Blood Extraction Kit.

This clonotype was sampled from a woman aged 25 to 39 in good health and CMV-seronegative. Sequenced input: PBMCs. The chain uses TRBV30 and TRBJ2-2, and perhaps TRBD1 as D gene, on 6 matching bases. The CDR3 sequence is CAWTLLRTRGARMTTGELFF. At the DNA level, the sequence is TGTGCCTGGACCTTACTTAGGACCAGGGGCGCCAGGATGACCACCGGGGAGCTGTTTTTT.